Below are 8 T cell receptor beta chains sequenced from a single sample in a study of response to subunit inactivated influenza vaccine. One entry per CDR3 protein results from TCRdb running MiXCR on the RT-PCR reads. Of around 530,000 distinct CDR3 sequences listed, about 17% were seen once; the top ten hold less than 4%. Material: CD4+ T cells sorted from PBMCs, obtained 23 to 25 months after vaccination. These receptors came from a man aged 50-75 years who received an inactivated influenza vaccine.

The CDR3 loop reads CATSRDRGLQETQYF. CDR3 coding DNA: TGTGCCACCAGCAGAGATCGGGGGTTGCAAGAGACCCAGTACTTC. The V and J genes are TRBV15 and TRBJ2-5; D might be TRBD2 (6 bases). Trimming took 0 bases from V and 2 from J, leaving 10 bases between them. Germline assignment: CDR1 LNHNV and CDR2 YYDKDF (reference sequence). This CDR3 has 15 amino acids.

This clonotype was counted only a few times. This sequence joins TRBV20-1 and TRBJ2-5, with 8 bases aligning to TRBD2. The CDR3 contains 13 residues. V lost 3 bases, J lost 4 bases, and 4 bases stayed unmatched. CDR1 is DFQATT, CDR2 SNEGSKA, per germline (reference sequence). In DNA, the CDR3 is TGCAGTGCTAGTTCGGGGGGGGTAGAGACCCAGTACTTC. Translating it yields CSASSGGVETQYF.

This clonotype was detected ten times or more. The genes are TRBV5-1 and TRBJ2-5; no clear D gene. This CDR3 is built from 15 residues. CDR1 is SGHRS, CDR2 YFSETQ, per germline. The V end was cut by 4 bases, the J end by 3 bases, with 16 bases between. DNA for the CDR3: TGCGCCAGCAGCCACTCGGACCGGACGAAAGAGACCCAGTACTTC. Translated, it gives CASSHSDRTKETQYF.

There are a few counts of this clonotype. The chain uses TRBV7-2 and TRBJ1-3; weak D call: TRBD1 (5 bases). Germline loops: CDR1 SGHTA, CDR2 FQGNSA. V was cut by 2 bases and J by 1 base, with 9 bases left in between. This CDR3 contains 15 residues. This CDR3 is CASSLMQGSGNTIYF. As DNA, the CDR3 is TGTGCCAGCAGCTTAATGCAGGGATCTGGAAACACCATATATTTT.

This clonotype was found many times. The J gene is TRBJ2-2, the V gene TRBV15; D call uncertain. The CDR3 contains 14 residues. Looked up from germline, CDR1 is LNHNV and CDR2 is YYDKDF (reference sequence). Between the trimmed V and J ends, which lost 4 bases and 3 bases, there was a span of 9 bases. The CDR3 coding sequence is TGTGCCACCAGCAAGGGTCTGGACACCGGGGAGCTGTTTTTT. Its protein product is CATSKGLDTGELFF.

This clonotype was observed a handful of times. The V and J genes are TRBV5-1 and TRBJ2-5; D is undetermined. Trimming removed 2 bases at V and 1 base at J, with 6 bases between. CDR1 and CDR2 (germline): SGHRS, YFSETQ. This CDR3 is 13 amino acids long. As DNA, the CDR3 is TGCGCCAGCAGCTTCAGACCCCAAGAGACCCAGTACTTC. Translating gives CASSFRPQETQYF.

DNA for the CDR3: TGTGCCAGCAAGATTACTAGCGGGAACACCGGGGAGCTGTTTTTT. As protein: CASKITSGNTGELFF. The chain employs TRBV3-1 and TRBJ2-2; 8 positions agree with TRBD2. The germline V gene has CDR1 LGHDT and CDR2 YNNKEL (reference sequence). V shed 7 bases, J shed 1 base, and the junction held 5 bases outside the gene matches. The CDR3 sequence is 15 residues long.

This clonotype was detected a few times. V gene TRBV7-6 combines with J gene TRBJ1-5; D uncertain. CDR3 length: 15 residues. Germline assignment: CDR1 SGHVS and CDR2 FNYEAQ. The germline V and J ends were trimmed by 1 base and 0 bases, with 7 bases remaining between them. The CDR3 protein is CASSLGGHSNQPQHF. The CDR3 nucleotides are TGTGCCAGCAGCTTAGGTGGGCATAGCAATCAGCCCCAGCATTTT.